This entry concerns a single T cell receptor (beta chain). Its specific antigen is unknown. The record has no base qualities; no much larger clone is one base away. In total, around 600 healthy bone marrow donors made up the cohort. At the time of sampling, every cohort member was nominally healthy, though immune exposures that went unrecorded were likely present. The donor tested CMV seronegative, placing the donor among the 350 to 400 seronegative members of the cohort. A peripheral blood sample was provided by each donor, and peripheral blood mononuclear cells were used for TCR beta sequencing. The Qiagen DNeasy Blood Extraction Kit was used to extract genomic DNA from the blood cell samples. Libraries were built with the immunoSEQ multiplex PCR assay. A mixture of 60 forward primers for TCR Vbeta segments and 13 reverse primers for TCR Jbeta segments was used in the multiplex PCR. Amplification of the CDR3 region of rearranged TCR beta genes was performed with a multiplex PCR assay on genomic DNA. The Illumina HiSeq System was used to sequence the amplified TCR beta libraries as 87-base-pair reads. Processing in the source paper ran as follows. In a later analysis, tens of millions of unique TCR beta chains were counted across the approximately 620 repertoires, and roughly 11 million of these chains were shared by at least two donors. Raw reads were error-corrected and collapsed into unique sequences by a nearest-neighbor algorithm in which closely related sequences were merged to remove PCR and sequencing errors. Alignment of CDR3 sequences to IMGT reference sequences was used to assign V, D and J gene segments. Each retained sequence needed at least a six-nucleotide match to both a V gene segment and a J gene segment. Rearrangements were classified as productive when the CDR3 lacked stop codons and remained in frame with V and J, and all other rearrangements were classified as non-productive. CDR3 was defined according to IMGT convention as the region running from the second conserved V-encoded cysteine to the conserved J-encoded phenylalanine. Sequences without an unambiguous match to a single V gene segment were excluded from the earlier analysis of 450 to 650 of the donors. An earlier analysis of 550 to 650 of the donors classified V segments as functional when productive rearrangements were above 56.7% and as segregating when the standard deviation between donors was above 5%. A statistical classification framework was developed to diagnose cytomegalovirus status using the catalog of TCR beta chain sequences. V and J gene assignment, in a later analysis, came from comparing TCR nucleotide sequences with IMGT/GENE-DB human TR gene sequences. A later analysis assigned CDR3 sequences and most-parsimonious VDJ recombination scenarios with the TCRdist pipeline. In a later analysis, every TCR beta chain was defined by the combination of its CDR3 amino acid sequence and its V-gene family, and reads without a unique V-gene family were dropped. A later analysis removed 450 to 600 highly shared, low-generation-probability nucleotide sequences to deal with suspected cross-contamination and a sequencing artifact. A later analysis calculated a clonal expansion index for each public chain from normalized within-repertoire ranks of inferred template counts. A later analysis computed generation probabilities with a VDJ recombination model fitted to out-of-frame rearrangements, and checked the results against IGoR. In a later analysis, hypergeometric tests were used to score TCR-TCR, TCR-HLA and TCR-CMV co-occurrence, with a repertoire-size bias correction applied to TCR pairs. In a later analysis, false discovery rates were estimated by permuting HLA or CMV assignments 20 times. In a later analysis, co-occurring TCRs were grouped using DBSCAN, and TCRdist sequence similarity was added for clustering within HLA-allele-positive subsets. For co-occurrence clustering, repertoires with fewer than 30,000 or more than 120,000 public chains were excluded, along with five or six repertoires with anomalous nucleotide sharing. TCRdb mirrors the immuneACCESS table, restricted to in-frame sequences. Some clones are absent from its copies; in checked studies, under half trace to an unresolved V gene, and the reason for the others is unknown. That table gives V, J and clone size, and the DNA gave D and trimming. The sample records about 140,000 clones, about 80% of which are singletons. The ten biggest clones cover around an eighth of the sample.

This record belongs to a study of cytomegalovirus exposure and HLA in healthy donors (dated by TCRdb to 2016 to 2017). Background on the whole study: In an earlier analysis of some 550 of the donors, roughly 300 Gb of sequence data and just under 120 million unique TCR beta sequences from roughly 190 million T cells were reported. In addition to the first cohort of roughly 700 subjects, a separate validation cohort of approximately 110 different subjects was used. Donor age, sex, ethnicity and CMV serostatus were collected together with the repertoire data. The study combined high-throughput TCR immunosequencing, statistical association of individual TCRs with disease status, and machine learning to predict cytomegalovirus infection status. The later analysis used no new phenotypic data to find candidate immune exposures, relying instead on TCR beta sequences and their occurrence across donors. Both class I and class II loci were covered by HLA typing, at four-digit resolution. The study used immunosequencing to profile the T cell repertoires of several hundred subjects and linked those repertoires to cytomegalovirus serostatus. The study was designed to test whether signatures of past pathogen exposure could be identified by cataloging public T cell receptors. Among about 400 genotyped donors of the cohort, an average of about 220,000 unique TCR beta nucleotide sequences was sequenced per donor, of which 15% to 20% were non-productive. Roughly 5 DR-DQ haplotypes were treated as single units for association and clustering because of strong linkage in the cohort. The number of typed donors differed by locus: roughly 620-640 for A, B, C, DRB1 and DQB1; 500 to 550 for DQA1; approximately 610 for DPA1; and around 470 for DPB1. A later genetic analysis took genome-wide SNP genotypes for about 55% of the 666 donors and used that subset as a discovery cohort. An early release covering 550 to 700 HLA-typed donors comprised about 300 gigabases of sequencing data and approximately 80 million unique TCR sequences. To decide whether each TCR beta V gene segment behaved as functional or pseudogenic, an earlier analysis of some 600 of the donors relied on high-throughput TCR beta sequencing. A later analysis re-examined previously published TCR beta repertoires from about 700 donors and added high-resolution HLA genotyping to investigate patterns of TCR occurrence. Every repertoire in the discovery cohort had been generated on one and the same sequencing platform. Of the roughly 400 genotyped donors, less than 85% were placed in the genetic ancestry cluster associated with self-reported Caucasian donors.

Overall study outcomes, separate from this receptor: The only immune exposure information available for the cohort was CMV serostatus. Several of the top co-occurrence clusters appeared to be linked to parvovirus B19, influenza, CMV and Epstein-Barr virus, according to a later analysis. The study gave a list of over 150 TCR beta chains associated with cytomegalovirus. The cohort was sequenced for TCR beta chains only, and without alpha or paired-chain data the features that could be detected were limited. Around 16 rarely observed V segments, including chromosome 9 orphons, were excluded from the earlier analysis of approximately 500 of the donors because counts were too low. A further reported finding was that TCR beta sequences accurately predicted the HLA-A and HLA-B alleles for most subjects in the first cohort. Because HLA typing was missing for some donors at each locus, association tests included only the typed subset. In a later analysis, HLA-associated TCR beta chains were found to be more clonally expanded and to have lower generation probabilities than equally common non-associated chains. Sequencing depth was assumed to be roughly uniform across donors in the presence/absence analyses, though that assumption may not hold. A later analysis found that TCR association rates varied across HLA loci, with DRB1 alleles showing the most associated TCRs and HLA-C alleles the fewest. Strong co-occurrence of HLA alleles, especially DR and DQ, made assigning TCR associations to individual alleles difficult. In vitro tests confirmed that three of the cytomegalovirus-associated TCR beta chains recognize cytomegalovirus antigens. The authors suggested that the approach could potentially be extended to other disease states and immunological phenotypes. Correlated functional status among segregating V segments might reflect linkage disequilibrium, but an unknown experimental factor could not be ruled out. A cluster of highly shared sequence variants was judged likely to represent a technical artifact of the sequencing pipeline. An association between a missense DCLRE1C variant and V-gene and J-gene trimming of TCR beta chains was found in a later genetic analysis and replicated in an independent cohort. A later analysis associated some 17,000 TCR beta sequences with specific HLA alleles at a false discovery rate of 0.05. In a later genetic analysis, fewer N-insertions in productive TCRs were reported among donors in an Asian-associated ancestry cluster than the roughly 670-donor mean. The classifier was reported to diagnose cytomegalovirus status with high specificity and sensitivity in both the original cohort and the validation cohort. Most TCR sequences were observed very rarely across donors, whereas some public TCRs were present in many individuals. A later analysis found that most CMV-associated TCR beta chains appeared HLA-restricted, with HLA associations seemingly driven largely by CMV exposure. In an earlier analysis of approximately 590 of the donors, most TCR beta V segments were observed in productive rearrangements about 87% or about 30% of the time, broadly matching IMGT annotations.

Input material: PBMCs. This TCR was recovered from a middle-aged woman in good health and CMV-seronegative.

This receptor carries the CDR3 CASGKAGDQETQYF. The bases read TGTGCCAGCGGGAAAGCGGGGGATCAAGAGACCCAGTACTTC. This sequence uses TRBV6-5 and TRBJ2-5, with 8 central nucleotides matching TRBD2. The CDR3 spans 14 residues, from the cysteine through the phenylalanine. Of the read, only the CDR3 DNA is kept; its 42 bases are in frame from base 1. The V end gives up 8 bases and the J end 2 bases, leaving 7 bases in the junction not matched to a gene. The germline V gene yields MNHEY for CDR1 and SVGAGI for CDR2.